This T cell receptor beta chain was found in a study of OX40 agonist ivuxolimab in advanced cancers. Background for the entire study: Ivuxolimab was an agonistic, fully human IgG2 monoclonal antibody directed against OX40 (CD134), a costimulatory receptor. The paper reports the monotherapy dose-escalation portion (N of about 47 patients) of the phase I ivuxolimab trial. Of the roughly 51 dose-escalation patients, hepatocellular carcinoma was present in around 20, melanoma in roughly 15, renal cell carcinoma in 9 and head and neck cancer in 9. The dose-escalation cohort was about 83% male with a mean age of 60 years, ranging from about 23 to 85. Peripheral TCRbeta sequencing was intended to test whether TCR sequence diversity was altered and clonal T-cell expansion was caused by ivuxolimab. Prior anti-PD-1, anti-PD-L1 or anti-CTLA-4 therapy was permitted, and 30% to 50% of dose-escalation patients had received checkpoint inhibitors. Intravenous ivuxolimab was administered to patients every 2 weeks at six dose levels: 0.01, 0.1, 0.3, 1.5, 3 and 10 mg/kg. Three dose-escalation patients achieved partial responses, one with hepatocellular carcinoma and two with cutaneous melanoma. The investigation overall reported the following: At doses of 0.1 to 3.0 mg/kg, clonal expansion of both CD4+ and CD8+ blood T cells was observed from baseline to week 6. On average, CD8+ T cells showed more expanded clones than CD4+ T cells after ivuxolimab. Low levels of normalized T-cell clonal expansion were also seen in some patients who did not respond. Which antigens the clonally expanded peripheral T cells were specific for was not determined. In partial responders in the 0.1-3.0 mg/kg groups, normalized peripheral clonal expansion was found to be among the lowest, especially among CD8+ T cells.

The trial excluded patients who had a history of autoimmune disease or who were on systemic immunosuppression. Peripheral blood for TCR sequencing was collected from all dose cohorts at baseline, on cycle 4 day 1, and on cycle 7 day 1. Samples came from an open-label, multicenter, first-in-human phase I dose-escalation trial of ivuxolimab. Adults with locally advanced or metastatic melanoma, renal cell carcinoma, hepatocellular carcinoma or head and neck squamous cell carcinoma were enrolled in the trial. CD4+ and CD8+ T cells were sorted separately from peripheral blood before TCR sequencing. For sequencing of the TCRbeta CDR3 region, genomic DNA was extracted from the sorted cells. The immunoSEQ Assay was used for sequencing of TCRbeta CDR3 regions. Imported from immuneACCESS, the table was reduced by TCRdb to in-frame sequences with V and J called. These copies leave out some clones; in studies compared against another copy, an unresolved V gene accounts for under half, and the cause of the remainder is not known. This sample gives roughly 17,000 clones in total; roughly 89% of them show up just once. 13% of the sample rests with the top ten.

Worth noting for this clone: The specificity of this receptor is unknown. The germline gene is not matched at one end of the junction; a read error may be the cause.

Spanning cysteine to phenylalanine, the CDR3 consists of 12 amino acids. Just the 36-base CDR3 DNA is kept, in frame starting at base 1. From a lookup of the germline V gene, CDR1 and CDR2 are KGHSH and LQKENI. The specimen was CD4+ or CD8+ T cells sorted from blood, collected in a trial of the OX40 agonist ivuxolimab. The rearrangement combines TRBV18 with TRBJ1-3; the D gene is perhaps TRBD1, on 5 matching bases. The sequence came from an adult with an advanced solid tumor such as melanoma, head and neck, liver or kidney cancer. This receptor carries the CDR3 CASSLRRGGLGF. The DNA sequence is as follows: TGTGCCAGCTCACTCCGCCGGGGGGGTCTCGGTTTT.